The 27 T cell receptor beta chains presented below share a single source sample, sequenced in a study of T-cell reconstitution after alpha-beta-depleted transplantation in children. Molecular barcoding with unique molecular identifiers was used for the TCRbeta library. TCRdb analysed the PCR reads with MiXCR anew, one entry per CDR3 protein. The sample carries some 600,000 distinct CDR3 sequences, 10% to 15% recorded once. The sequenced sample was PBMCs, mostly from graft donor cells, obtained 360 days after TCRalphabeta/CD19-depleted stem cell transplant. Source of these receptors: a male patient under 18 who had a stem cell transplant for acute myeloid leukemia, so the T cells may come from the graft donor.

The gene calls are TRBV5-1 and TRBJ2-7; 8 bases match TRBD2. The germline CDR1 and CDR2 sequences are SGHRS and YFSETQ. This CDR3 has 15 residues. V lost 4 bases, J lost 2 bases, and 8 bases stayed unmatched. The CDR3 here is CASSPSGPITYEQYF. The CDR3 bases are TGCGCCAGCAGCCCTAGCGGGCCCATTACCTACGAGCAGTACTTC.

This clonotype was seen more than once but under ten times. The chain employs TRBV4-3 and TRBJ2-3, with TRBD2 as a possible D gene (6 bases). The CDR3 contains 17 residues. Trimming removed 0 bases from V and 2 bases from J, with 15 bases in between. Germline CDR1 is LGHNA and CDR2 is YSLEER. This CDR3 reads CASSQEVWLAHTDTQYF. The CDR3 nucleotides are TGCGCCAGCAGCCAAGAAGTCTGGCTAGCGCACACAGATACGCAGTATTTT.

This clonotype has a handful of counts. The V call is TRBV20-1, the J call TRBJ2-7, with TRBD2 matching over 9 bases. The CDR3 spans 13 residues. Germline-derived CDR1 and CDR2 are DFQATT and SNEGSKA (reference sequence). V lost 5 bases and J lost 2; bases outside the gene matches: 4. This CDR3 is CSASSGETYEQYF. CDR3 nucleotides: TGCAGTGCTTCTAGCGGGGAAACCTACGAGCAGTACTTC.

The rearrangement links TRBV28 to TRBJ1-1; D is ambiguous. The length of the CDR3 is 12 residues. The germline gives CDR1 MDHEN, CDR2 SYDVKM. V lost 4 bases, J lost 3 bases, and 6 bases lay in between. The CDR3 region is CASSSLYTEAFF. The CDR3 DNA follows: TGTGCCAGCAGTTCTCTTTACACTGAAGCTTTCTTT.

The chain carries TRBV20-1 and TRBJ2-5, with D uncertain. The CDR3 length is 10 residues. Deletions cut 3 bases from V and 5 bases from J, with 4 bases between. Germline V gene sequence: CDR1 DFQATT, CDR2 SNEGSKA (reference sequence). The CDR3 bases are TGCAGTGCTAGCGTTGAGACCCAGTACTTC. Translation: CSASVETQYF.

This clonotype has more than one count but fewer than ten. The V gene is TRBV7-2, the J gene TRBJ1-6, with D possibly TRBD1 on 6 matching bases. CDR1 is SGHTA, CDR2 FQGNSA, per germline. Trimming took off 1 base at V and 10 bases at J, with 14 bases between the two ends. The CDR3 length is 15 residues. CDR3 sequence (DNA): TGTGCCAGCAGCTTAGAATGGACAGCTCGCTCACCCCTCCACTTT. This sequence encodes CASSLEWTARSPLHF.

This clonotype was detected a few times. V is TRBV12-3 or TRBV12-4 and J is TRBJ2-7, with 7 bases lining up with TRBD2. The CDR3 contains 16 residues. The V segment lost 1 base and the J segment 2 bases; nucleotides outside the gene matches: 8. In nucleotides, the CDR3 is TGTGCCAGCAGTTTAGGCGCGCGGGAGTTGCCCTACGAGCAGTACTTC. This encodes CASSLGARELPYEQYF.

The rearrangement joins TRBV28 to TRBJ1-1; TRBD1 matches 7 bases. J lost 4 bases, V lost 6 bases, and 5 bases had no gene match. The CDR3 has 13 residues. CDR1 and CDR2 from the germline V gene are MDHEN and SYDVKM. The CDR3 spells CASSPDRSTEAFF. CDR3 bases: TGTGCCAGCAGCCCGGACAGGTCCACTGAAGCTTTCTTT.

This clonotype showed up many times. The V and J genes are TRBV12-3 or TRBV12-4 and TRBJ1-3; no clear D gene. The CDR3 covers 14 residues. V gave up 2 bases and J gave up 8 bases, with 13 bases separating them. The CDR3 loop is CASSLNSNRHTIYF. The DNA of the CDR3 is TGTGCCAGCAGTTTAAACTCAAACCGGCACACCATATATTTT.

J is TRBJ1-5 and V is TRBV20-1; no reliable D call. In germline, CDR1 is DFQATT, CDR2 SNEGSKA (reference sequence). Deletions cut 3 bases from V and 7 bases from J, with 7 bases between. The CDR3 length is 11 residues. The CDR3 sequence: CSASDMQPQHF. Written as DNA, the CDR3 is TGCAGTGCTAGTGACATGCAGCCCCAGCATTTT.

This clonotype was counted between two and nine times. The CDR3 DNA is TGTGCCAGCAGCCCTCGGACAGGGCCTCTTGAGTCCATATATTTT. It specifies CASSPRTGPLESIYF. The chain links TRBV7-2 to TRBJ1-3; 8 bases agree with TRBD1. The V segment lost 5 bases and the J segment 11 bases; nucleotides outside the gene matches: 14. The CDR3 contains 15 residues. CDR1 and CDR2 (germline): SGHTA, FQGNSA.

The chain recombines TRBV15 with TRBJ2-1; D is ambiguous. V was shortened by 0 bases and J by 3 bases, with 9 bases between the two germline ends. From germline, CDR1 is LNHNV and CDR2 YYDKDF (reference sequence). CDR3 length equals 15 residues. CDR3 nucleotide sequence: TGTGCCACCAGCAGAGATCAATCCGTCTACAATGAGCAGTTCTTC. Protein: CATSRDQSVYNEQFF.

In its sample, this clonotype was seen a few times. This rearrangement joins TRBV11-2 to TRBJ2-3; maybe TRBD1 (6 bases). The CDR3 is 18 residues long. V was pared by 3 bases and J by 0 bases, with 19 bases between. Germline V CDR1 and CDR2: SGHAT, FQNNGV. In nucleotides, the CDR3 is TGTGCCAGCAGCTTCCCACAGGGACCGGGACCTAGCACAGATACGCAGTATTTT. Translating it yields CASSFPQGPGPSTDTQYF.

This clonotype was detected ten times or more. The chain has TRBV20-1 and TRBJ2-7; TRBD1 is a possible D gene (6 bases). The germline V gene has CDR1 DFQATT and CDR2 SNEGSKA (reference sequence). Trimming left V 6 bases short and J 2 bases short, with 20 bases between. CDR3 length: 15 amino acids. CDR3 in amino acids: CSAPDRRRPTYEQYF. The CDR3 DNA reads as TGCAGTGCGCCTGACAGGAGGAGGCCAACCTACGAGCAGTACTTC.

This chain's CDR3 is CASSYSWVATVNYGYTF. In nucleotides, the CDR3 is TGTGCCAGCAGTTACTCTTGGGTGGCGACTGTTAACTATGGCTACACCTTC. This chain links TRBV6-5 with TRBJ1-2; D is undetermined. Germline loops: CDR1 MNHEY, CDR2 SVGAGI. V was pared by 0 bases and J by 1 base, with 15 bases between. CDR3 length: 17 amino acids.

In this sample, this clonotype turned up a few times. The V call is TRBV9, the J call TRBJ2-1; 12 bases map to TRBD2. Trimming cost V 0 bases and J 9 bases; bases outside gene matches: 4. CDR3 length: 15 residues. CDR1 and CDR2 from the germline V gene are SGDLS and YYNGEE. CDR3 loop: CASSVAGLAGFEQFF. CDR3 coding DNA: TGTGCCAGCAGCGTAGCTGGACTAGCGGGATTTGAGCAGTTCTTC.

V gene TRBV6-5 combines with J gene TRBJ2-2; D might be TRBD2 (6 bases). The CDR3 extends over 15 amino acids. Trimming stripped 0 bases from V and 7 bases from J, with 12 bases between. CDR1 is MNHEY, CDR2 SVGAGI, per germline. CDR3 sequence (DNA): TGTGCCAGCAGTTACTCTAGCGGTGTACTCGGGGAGCTGTTTTTT. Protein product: CASSYSSGVLGELFF.

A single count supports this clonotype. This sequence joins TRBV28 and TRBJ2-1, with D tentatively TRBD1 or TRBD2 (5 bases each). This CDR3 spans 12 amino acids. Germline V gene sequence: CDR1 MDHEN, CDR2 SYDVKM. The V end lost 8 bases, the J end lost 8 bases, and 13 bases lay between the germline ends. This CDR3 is CASGGSEDEQFF. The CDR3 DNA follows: TGTGCCAGCGGGGGTAGTGAGGATGAGCAGTTCTTC.

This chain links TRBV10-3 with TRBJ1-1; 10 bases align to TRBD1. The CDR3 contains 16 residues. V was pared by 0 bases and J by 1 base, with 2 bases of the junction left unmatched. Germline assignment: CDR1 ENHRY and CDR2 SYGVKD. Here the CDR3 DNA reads TGTGCCATCAGTGAGTCGACAGGGGGCCCGAACACTGAAGCTTTCTTT. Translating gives CAISESTGGPNTEAFF.

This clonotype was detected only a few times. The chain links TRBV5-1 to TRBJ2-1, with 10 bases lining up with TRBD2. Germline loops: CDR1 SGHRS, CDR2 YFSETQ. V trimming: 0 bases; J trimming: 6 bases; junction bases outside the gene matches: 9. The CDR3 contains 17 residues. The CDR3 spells CASSLVERGLAFNEQFF. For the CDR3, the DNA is TGCGCCAGCAGCTTGGTGGAGAGGGGACTAGCGTTCAATGAGCAGTTCTTC.

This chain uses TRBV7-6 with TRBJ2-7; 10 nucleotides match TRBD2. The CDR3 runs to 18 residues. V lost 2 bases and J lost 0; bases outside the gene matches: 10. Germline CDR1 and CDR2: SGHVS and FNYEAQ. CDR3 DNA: TGTGCCAGCAGCTTATTGAGCTCCCCTAGCGGGAGCTCCTACGAGCAGTACTTC. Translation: CASSLLSSPSGSSYEQYF.

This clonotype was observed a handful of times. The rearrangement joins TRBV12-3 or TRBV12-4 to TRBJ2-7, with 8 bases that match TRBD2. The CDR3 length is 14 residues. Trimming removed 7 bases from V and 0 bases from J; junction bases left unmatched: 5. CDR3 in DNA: TGTGCCAGCAAAGAAGCGGGGGACTCCTACGAGCAGTACTTC. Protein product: CASKEAGDSYEQYF.

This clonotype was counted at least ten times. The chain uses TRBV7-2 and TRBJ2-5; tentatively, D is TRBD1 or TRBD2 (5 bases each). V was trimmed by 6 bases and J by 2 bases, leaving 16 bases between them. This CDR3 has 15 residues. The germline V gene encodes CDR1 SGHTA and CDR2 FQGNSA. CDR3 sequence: CASSRGGVGQETQYF. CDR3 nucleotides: TGTGCCAGCAGTCGTGGGGGAGTTGGGCAAGAGACCCAGTACTTC. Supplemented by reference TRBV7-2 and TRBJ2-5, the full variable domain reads GAGVSQSPSNKVTEKGKDVELRCDPISGHTALYWYRQSLGQGLEFLIYFQGNSAPDKSGLPSDRFSAERTGGSVSTLTIQRTQQEDSAVYLCASSRGGVGQETQYFGPGTRLLVL.

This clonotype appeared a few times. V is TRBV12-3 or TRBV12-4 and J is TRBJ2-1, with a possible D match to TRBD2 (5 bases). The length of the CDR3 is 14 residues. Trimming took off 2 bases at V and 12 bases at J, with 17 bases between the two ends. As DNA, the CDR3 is TGTGCCAGCAGTTTACAACCGCGGACTGGGAGGCAGTTCTTC. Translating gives CASSLQPRTGRQFF.

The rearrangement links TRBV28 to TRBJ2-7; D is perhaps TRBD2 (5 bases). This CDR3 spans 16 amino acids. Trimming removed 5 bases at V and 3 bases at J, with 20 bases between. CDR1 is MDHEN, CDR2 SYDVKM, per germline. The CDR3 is CASSPTAWTPDYEQYF. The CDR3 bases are TGTGCCAGCAGTCCAACCGCTTGGACTCCTGACTACGAGCAGTACTTC.

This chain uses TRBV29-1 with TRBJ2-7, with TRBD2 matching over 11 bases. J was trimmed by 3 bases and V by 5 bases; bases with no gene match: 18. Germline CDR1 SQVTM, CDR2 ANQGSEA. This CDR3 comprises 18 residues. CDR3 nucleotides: TGCAGCGTTTACGTAGCGGGAGGGCAAGGAGTTGGACTCTACGAGCAGTACTTC. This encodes CSVYVAGGQGVGLYEQYF.

The CDR3 is CASSPVRTSGPTAYEQYF. CDR3 nucleotides: TGCGCCAGCAGCCCAGTAAGGACTAGCGGGCCAACCGCCTACGAGCAGTACTTC. The chain joins TRBV4-3 to TRBJ2-7; TRBD2 agrees at 11 bases. CDR1 LGHNA and CDR2 YSLEER come from the germline V gene. The length of the CDR3 is 18 residues. Losses at the gene ends were 4 bases for V and 2 bases for J; bases not matched to a gene: 13.